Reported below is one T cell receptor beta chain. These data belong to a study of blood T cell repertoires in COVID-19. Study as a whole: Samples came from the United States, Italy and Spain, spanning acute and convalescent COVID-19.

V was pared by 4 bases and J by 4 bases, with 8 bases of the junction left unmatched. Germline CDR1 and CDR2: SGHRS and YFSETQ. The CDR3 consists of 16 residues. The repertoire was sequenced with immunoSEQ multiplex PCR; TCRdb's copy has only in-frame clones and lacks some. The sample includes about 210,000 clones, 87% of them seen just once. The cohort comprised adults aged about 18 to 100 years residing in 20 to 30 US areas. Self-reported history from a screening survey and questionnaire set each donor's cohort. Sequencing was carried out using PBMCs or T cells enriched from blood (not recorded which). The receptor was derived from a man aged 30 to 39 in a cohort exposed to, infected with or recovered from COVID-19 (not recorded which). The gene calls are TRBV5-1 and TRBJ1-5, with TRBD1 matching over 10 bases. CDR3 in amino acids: CASSPGLDRGNQPQHF. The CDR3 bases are TGCGCCAGCAGCCCGGGCTTGGACAGGGGGAATCAGCCCCAGCATTTT.